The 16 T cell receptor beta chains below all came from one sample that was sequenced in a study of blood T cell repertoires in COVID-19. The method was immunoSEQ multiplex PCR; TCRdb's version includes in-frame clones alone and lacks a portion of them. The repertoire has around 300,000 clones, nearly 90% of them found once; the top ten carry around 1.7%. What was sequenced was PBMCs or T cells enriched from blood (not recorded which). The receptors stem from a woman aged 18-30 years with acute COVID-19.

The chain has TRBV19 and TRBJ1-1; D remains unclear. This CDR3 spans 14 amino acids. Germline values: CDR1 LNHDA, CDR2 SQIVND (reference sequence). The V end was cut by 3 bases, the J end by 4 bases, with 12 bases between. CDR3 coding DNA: TGTGCCAGTAGTATGCCCGGCGGTACCACTGAAGCTTTCTTT. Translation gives CASSMPGGTTEAFF.

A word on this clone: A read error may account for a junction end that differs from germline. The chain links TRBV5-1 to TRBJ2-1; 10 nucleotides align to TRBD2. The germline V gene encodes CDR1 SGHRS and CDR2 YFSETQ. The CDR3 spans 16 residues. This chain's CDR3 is CARRGASGGSYNEQFF. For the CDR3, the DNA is TGCGCCCGCAGGGGGGCTAGCGGGGGATCCTACAATGAGCAGTTCTTC.

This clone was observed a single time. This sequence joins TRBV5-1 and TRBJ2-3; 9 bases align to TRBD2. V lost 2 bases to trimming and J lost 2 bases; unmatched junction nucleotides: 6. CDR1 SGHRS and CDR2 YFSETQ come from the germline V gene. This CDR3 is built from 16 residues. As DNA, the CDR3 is TGCGCCAGCAGCTTCGGTTCTAGCGGGATCACAGATACGCAGTATTTT. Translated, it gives CASSFGSSGITDTQYF.

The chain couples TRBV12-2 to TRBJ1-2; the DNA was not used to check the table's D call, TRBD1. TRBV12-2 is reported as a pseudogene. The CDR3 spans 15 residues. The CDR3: CASRFRSGWPYGYTF. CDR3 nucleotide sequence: TGTGCAAGTCGCTTTAGGTCAGGGTGGCCTTATGGCTACACCTTC.

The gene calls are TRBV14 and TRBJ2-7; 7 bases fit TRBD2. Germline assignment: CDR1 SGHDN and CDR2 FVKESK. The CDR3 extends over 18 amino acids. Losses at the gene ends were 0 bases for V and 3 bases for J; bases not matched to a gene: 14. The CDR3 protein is CASSQDFTVAGAGYEQYF. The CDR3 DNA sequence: TGTGCCAGCAGCCAAGATTTTACGGTGGCGGGAGCTGGCTACGAGCAGTACTTC. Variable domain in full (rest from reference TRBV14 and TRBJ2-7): EAGVTQFPSHSVIEKGQTVTLRCDPISGHDNLYWYRRVMGKEIKFLLHFVKESKQDESGMPNNRFLAERTGGTYSTLKVQPAELEDSGVYFCASSQDFTVAGAGYEQYFGPGTRLTVT.

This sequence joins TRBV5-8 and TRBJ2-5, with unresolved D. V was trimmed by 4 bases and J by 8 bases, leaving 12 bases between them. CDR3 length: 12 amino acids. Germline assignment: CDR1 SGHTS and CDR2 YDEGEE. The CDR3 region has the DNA TGTGCCAGCAGCCCCCGGTTGTACACCCAGTACTTC. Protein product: CASSPRLYTQYF.

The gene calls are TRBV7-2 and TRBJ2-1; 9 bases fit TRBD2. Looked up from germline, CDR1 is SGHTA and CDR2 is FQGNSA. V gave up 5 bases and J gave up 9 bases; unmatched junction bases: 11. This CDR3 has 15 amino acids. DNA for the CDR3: TGTGCCAGCAGCCCCCTTCAGCGGGAGGCCACTGAGCAGTTCTTC. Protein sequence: CASSPLQREATEQFF.

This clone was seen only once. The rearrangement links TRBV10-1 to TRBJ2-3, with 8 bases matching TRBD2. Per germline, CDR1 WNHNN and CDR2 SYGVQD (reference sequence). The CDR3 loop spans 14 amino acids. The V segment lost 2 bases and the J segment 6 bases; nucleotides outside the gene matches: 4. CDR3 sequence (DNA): TGCGCCAGCAGTGAGGGTAGCGGGGTCGATACGCAGTATTTT. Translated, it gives CASSEGSGVDTQYF.

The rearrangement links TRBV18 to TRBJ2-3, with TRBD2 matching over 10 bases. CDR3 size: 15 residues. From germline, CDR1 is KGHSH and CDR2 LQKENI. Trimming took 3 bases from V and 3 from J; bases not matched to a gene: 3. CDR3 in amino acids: CASSPLAGETDTQYF. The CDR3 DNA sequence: TGTGCCAGCTCACCTCTAGCGGGAGAGACAGATACGCAGTATTTT.

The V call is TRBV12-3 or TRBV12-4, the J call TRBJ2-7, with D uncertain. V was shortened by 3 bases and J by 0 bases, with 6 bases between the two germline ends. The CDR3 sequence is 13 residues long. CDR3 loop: CASSLAVSYEQYF. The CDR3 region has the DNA TGTGCCAGCAGTTTGGCAGTCTCCTACGAGCAGTACTTC.

CDR3 residues: CASSDPSGNEQFF. CDR3 nucleotides: TGTGCCAGCAGTGACCCTAGTGGCAATGAGCAGTTCTTC. The V gene is TRBV6-4, the J gene TRBJ2-1; D remains unclear. There are 13 residues in the CDR3. Trimming took off 2 bases at V and 6 bases at J, with 8 bases between the two ends. CDR1 is MRHNA, CDR2 SNTAGT, per germline.

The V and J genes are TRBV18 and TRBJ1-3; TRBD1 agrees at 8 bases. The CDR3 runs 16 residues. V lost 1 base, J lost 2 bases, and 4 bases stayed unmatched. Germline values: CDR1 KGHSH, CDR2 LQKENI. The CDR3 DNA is TGTGCCAGCTCACCACTTTTGGACAGGGCTGGAAACACCATATATTTT. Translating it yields CASSPLLDRAGNTIYF.

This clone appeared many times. The CDR3 DNA reads as TGTGCCTGGAGTAGGGGGACAGGGCCTCAGAGGGGCTACACCTTC. Its protein product is CAWSRGTGPQRGYTF. The chain has TRBV30 and TRBJ1-2; 9 nucleotides line up with TRBD1. CDR1 and CDR2 (germline): GTSNPN, SVGIG (reference sequence). J was trimmed by 8 bases and V by 2 bases; bases with no gene match: 12. This CDR3 spans 15 amino acids.

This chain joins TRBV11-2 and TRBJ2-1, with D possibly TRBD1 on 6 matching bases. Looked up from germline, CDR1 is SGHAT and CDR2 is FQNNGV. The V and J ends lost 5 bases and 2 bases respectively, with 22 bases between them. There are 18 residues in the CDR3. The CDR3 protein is CASSRSRDTLRTYNEQFF. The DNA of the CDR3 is TGTGCCAGCAGCCGAAGCCGGGACACCCTAAGGACCTACAATGAGCAGTTCTTC.

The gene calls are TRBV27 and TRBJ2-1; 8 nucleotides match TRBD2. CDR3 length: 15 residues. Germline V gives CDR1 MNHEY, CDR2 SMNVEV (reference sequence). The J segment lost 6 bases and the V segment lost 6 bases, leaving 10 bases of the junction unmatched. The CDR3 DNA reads TGTGCCAGCAGGTCGGACGGGAGGGCCCCCAATGAGCAGTTCTTC. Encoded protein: CASRSDGRAPNEQFF.

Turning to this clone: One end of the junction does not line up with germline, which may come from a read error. The CDR3 region has the DNA TGTGCCAGCAGGGAAGACAGGGTAAAAACTGAAGCTTTCTTT. Translation: CASREDRVKTEAFF. The chain combines TRBV6-1 with TRBJ1-1; TRBD1 agrees at 7 bases. The CDR3 contains 14 residues. From germline, CDR1 is MNHNS and CDR2 SASEGT.